This T cell receptor (beta chain) came from a study of blood T cell repertoires in COVID-19. Authors' methods: Nucleated cell number was recorded as an estimate derived from reference gene primer amplification. Sequenced by immunoSEQ multiplex PCR; TCRdb stores in-frame clones only, minus some. The V and J calls and the clone size are those of that table, but D and trimming were determined from the DNA. Among about 150,000 clones listed, around 83% were seen once. The V gene end was trimmed by 7 bases and the J gene end by 6 bases; junction bases not matched to a gene: 6. Germline V CDR1 and CDR2: LGHNA, YNFKEQ. This CDR3 spans 15 amino acids.

Material: peripheral blood. The clonotype originates from a woman aged 55-69 years with acute or convalescent COVID-19. The V call is TRBV4-2, the J call TRBJ2-1; 13 nucleotides align to TRBD2. The CDR3 sequence is CASNPGLAGFNEQFF. CDR3 coding DNA: TGTGCCAGCAACCCGGGACTAGCGGGGTTCAATGAGCAGTTCTTC.